This TCR beta chain was observed in a study of CD8 T cells in ankylosing spondylitis (dated by TCRdb to about 2017). Concerning the study at large: T cell receptor beta repertoires were profiled in healthy donors and ankylosing spondylitis patients so that disease-linked TCR variants could be found. In total, the full study cohort was made up of about 110 healthy donors and 20 to 25 ankylosing spondylitis patients. Peripheral blood was sampled, and synovial fluid was also collected from ankylosing spondylitis patients.

Sequencing took place on an Illumina HiSeq 2500. TCR beta libraries were prepared by quantitative 5'-RACE with molecular barcodes. Per the source publication's procedure: To identify disease-linked TCR variants, a new computational method was used, one built on a probabilistic model of VDJ rearrangement. Clones were called with MiXCR by TCRdb after fastp trimmed the public reads at Q25, and only in-frame beta chains were retained. CDR3 protein sequences are deduplicated, and each keeps its most common genes and DNA. V and J calls and clone size were set by TCRdb, not the authors. Here the sample has 500,000 or so distinct CDR3 sequences; about 5% occur a single time. The biggest ten clones account for around 3.5% of the sample. Relative to germline, V is missing 0 bases and J is missing 0 bases, with 4 bases of the junction outside any gene match. The CDR3 spans 16 residues, from the cysteine through the phenylalanine. The kept DNA is CDR3 alone, 48 bases in frame from the first base. Reading the germline V gene gives CDR1 SGHRS and CDR2 YFSETQ.

This clonotype was counted only a few times. The antigen it recognizes is unknown. No base-level quality is on record; no much larger clone is a single base apart. Overall study outcomes, separate from this receptor: Some motif variants were previously reported in synovial fluid and blood of reactive arthritis patients, suggesting common disease-initiation mechanisms. The disease-linked clones were reported to be significantly enriched in matched synovial fluid samples from ankylosing spondylitis patients. A TCR beta motif made up of several highly homologous amino acid variants appeared to be characteristic of blood from ankylosing spondylitis patients. The disease-linked clones showed a CD8+ phenotype and occurred at relatively low frequencies in peripheral blood.

The TCR sequence derives from a male donor with ankylosing spondylitis. The V and J segments used are TRBV5-1 and TRBJ2-3; 7 central nucleotides agree with TRBD1. Source material: blood, either unsorted or a sorted T cell fraction (not recorded which). The CDR3: CASSLEGAGSTDTQYF. The DNA sequence is as follows: TGCGCCAGCAGCTTGGAGGGGGCAGGGAGCACAGATACGCAGTATTTT. Here the CDR3 is joined to the reference TRBV5-1 and TRBJ2-3 genes, and the full variable domain is: KAGVTQTPRYLIKTRGQQVTLSCSPISGHRSVSWYQQTPGQGLQFLFEYFSETQRNKGNFPGRFSGRQFSNSRSEMNVSTLELGDSALYLCASSLEGAGSTDTQYFGPGTRLTVL.